These 21 T cell receptor beta chains were all obtained from the same sample, sequenced in a study of T cells after yellow fever vaccination (dated by TCRdb to about 2019). Libraries were constructed by 5' RACE. TCRdb shows the sequencer as Illumina HiSeq 2500. The raw public data were reprocessed by TCRdb itself: fastp quality trimming at Q25, MiXCR clonotype calling, in-frame beta chains only. Records with the same CDR3 protein are collapsed into one entry carrying the most frequent genes and DNA. A total of tens of thousands of distinct CDR3 sequences appear in this sample, 6.5% to 9% of them only once. The top ten clones comprise 35% to 45% of the sample. In light of the paper, this sample's treatment or condition label describes: live attenuated yellow fever vaccine strain. The sequencing here drew on CD8+ T cells sorted from PBMCs, taken 15 days after the yellow fever booster vaccination. The receptors were sampled from a man aged 30 to 45 who received the YFV17D yellow fever vaccine.

This chain joins TRBV6-2 or TRBV6-3 and TRBJ2-7, with D hard to call. The CDR3 extends over 12 amino acids. CDR1 is MNHEY and CDR2 is SVGEGT in the germline V gene. The germline V and J ends were trimmed by 3 bases and 4 bases, with 7 bases remaining between them. CDR3 in amino acids: CASSYPVYEQYF. CDR3 DNA: TGTGCCAGCAGTTATCCCGTTTACGAGCAGTACTTC.

With regard to this clonotype: Since no conserved phenylalanine or tryptophan closes the CDR3, a read error is the likely cause. The chain uses TRBV5-1 and TRBJ2-7, with 9 bases matching TRBD2. V lost 2 bases and J lost 6; bases outside the gene matches: 6. The CDR3 has 14 residues. CDR1 is SGHRS, CDR2 YFSETQ, per germline. DNA for the CDR3: TGCGCCAGCAGCTTCGCGGGAGGGGCCTCCGAGCAGTACTTG. Its protein is CASSFAGGASEQYL.

This clonotype was observed at least ten times. This sequence joins TRBV12-3 or TRBV12-4 and TRBJ2-3, with D tentatively TRBD2 (6 bases). With 6 bases removed from V and 1 base from J, the gap between germline ends came to 17 bases. This CDR3 has 16 amino acids. The CDR3 DNA reads as TGTGCCAGCAGCCTAATCCGGGACTCCCGCACAGATACGCAGTATTTT. Protein product: CASSLIRDSRTDTQYF.

The chain recombines TRBV4-2 with TRBJ2-1, with 11 bases fitting TRBD2. Germline CDR1 and CDR2: LGHNA and YNFKEQ. The CDR3 is made up of 15 amino acids. The J segment lost 8 bases and the V segment lost 0 bases, leaving 3 bases of the junction unmatched. The CDR3 loop reads CASSQEGLAADEQFF. In DNA, the CDR3 is TGTGCCAGCAGCCAAGAGGGACTAGCGGCGGATGAGCAGTTCTTC.

This chain links TRBV5-4 with TRBJ1-1; D unclear. V lost 5 bases and J lost 4, with 21 bases in between. The CDR3 is made up of 16 amino acids. Per germline, CDR1 SGHNT and CDR2 YYREEE (reference sequence). The CDR3 is CASRPTTGPVGTEAFF. The CDR3 DNA reads TGTGCCAGCAGACCTACAACCGGGCCGGTGGGCACTGAAGCTTTCTTT.

As to this clonotype: As the CDR3 is not closed by the conserved phenylalanine or tryptophan, this likely results from a read error. The V and J genes are TRBV13 and TRBJ2-2; the match to TRBD1 covers 10 bases. Trimming at V came to 7 bases and at J to 6 bases, leaving 8 bases not matched to a gene. The CDR3 contains 15 residues. CDR1 and CDR2 (germline): PRHDT, FYEKMQ (reference sequence). This CDR3 reads CASTLGQGVSGELFL. The CDR3 DNA reads TGTGCCAGCACCCTCGGACAGGGGGTTTCCGGGGAGCTGTTTCTT.

This clonotype was counted many times. This chain joins TRBV7-2 and TRBJ2-5; weak D call: TRBD2 (5 bases). V shed 1 base and J shed 5 bases, with 14 bases lying between them. CDR3 length: 15 residues. Per the germline V gene, CDR1 is SGHTA and CDR2 is FQGNSA. CDR3 protein: CASSLETGIGETQYF. The CDR3 DNA reads as TGTGCCAGCAGCTTAGAGACGGGGATTGGGGAGACCCAGTACTTC.

This clonotype occurred many times. The genes are TRBV7-3 and TRBJ2-1; D unclear. This CDR3 is 15 amino acids long. CDR1 and CDR2 from the germline V gene are SGHTA and FQGTGA. The V gene lost 4 bases and the J gene lost 4 bases, with 14 bases spanning the gap. The CDR3 loop is CASSSVDGEYNEQFF. CDR3 coding DNA: TGTGCCAGCAGCTCAGTAGACGGTGAATACAATGAGCAGTTCTTC.

Ten or more counts support this clonotype. The chain employs TRBV20-1 and TRBJ2-1, with D uncertain. Per germline, CDR1 DFQATT and CDR2 SNEGSKA (reference sequence). Deletions cut 5 bases from V and 0 bases from J, with 11 bases between. CDR3 length: 14 residues. The CDR3 here is CSAPDQASYNEQFF. The CDR3 bases are TGCAGTGCTCCCGATCAGGCCTCCTACAATGAGCAGTTCTTC.

A note on this clonotype: This sequence may be a read error, since a much larger clone differs from it by one base. V is TRBV12-5 and J is TRBJ2-7, with D unclear. The CDR3 is 14 residues long. V lost 0 bases and J lost 7, with 13 bases in between. Germline V gene sequence: CDR1 LGHNT, CDR2 FRNRAP. CDR3 in amino acids: CASGLVDWKGEQYF. The CDR3 coding sequence is TGTGCTAGTGGTTTGGTCGATTGGAAAGGTGAGCAGTACTTC.

V gene TRBV7-2 combines with J gene TRBJ1-1, with D hard to call. Germline CDR1 SGHTA, CDR2 FQGNSA. This CDR3 region has 12 residues. Trimming shortened V by 2 bases and J by 5 bases, and 6 bases separated the two germline ends. This CDR3 reads CASSLIGTEAFF. The CDR3 nucleotides read TGTGCCAGCAGCTTAATAGGGACTGAAGCTTTCTTT.

This clonotype was picked up many times. V is TRBV7-9 and J is TRBJ2-7, with 7 bases aligning to TRBD2. The trim removed 5 bases at V and 3 bases at J, leaving 16 bases unmatched. There are 17 residues in the CDR3. Germline values: CDR1 SEHNR, CDR2 FQNEAQ (reference sequence). The CDR3 spells CASSETSERPGGYEQYF. CDR3 sequence (DNA): TGTGCCAGCAGCGAAACTAGCGAGAGGCCCGGGGGCTACGAGCAGTACTTC.

In the case of this clonotype: A much larger clone lies one base from this, so it may be a read error. The chain couples TRBV7-9 to TRBJ2-7; D is unclear. V gave up 5 bases and J gave up 3 bases, with 17 bases separating them. Germline V lookup: CDR1 SEHNR, CDR2 FQNEAQ (reference sequence). The CDR3 length is 15 residues. The CDR3 DNA reads as TGTGCCAGCAGCCTGGCGGTGTCGGAAGGCTACGAGCAGTACTTC. Protein: CASSLAVSEGYEQYF.

In this sample, this clonotype turned up once. This may arise from a read error, as a much more abundant clone is one base away. V and J are TRBV11-2 and TRBJ2-7; no clear D. Looked up from germline, CDR1 is SGHAT and CDR2 is FQNNGV. This CDR3 is 12 amino acids long. CDR3 sequence (DNA): TGTGCCAGCACCGATAATTCCTACGAGCGGTACTTC. Its protein is CASTDNSYERYF.

This clonotype has at least ten counts. The rearrangement uses TRBV5-1 and TRBJ2-7; D unclear. CDR1 is SGHRS and CDR2 is YFSETQ in the germline V gene. CDR3 length: 14 residues. V lost 3 bases, J lost 0 bases, and 10 bases lay in between. CDR3 amino acids: CASSWTQRSYEQYF. In DNA, the CDR3 is TGCGCCAGCAGCTGGACCCAGCGCTCCTACGAGCAGTACTTC.

This chain joins TRBV5-1 and TRBJ2-5, with 8 bases lining up with TRBD2. The germline V gene has CDR1 SGHRS and CDR2 YFSETQ. The CDR3 extends over 15 amino acids. V dropped 2 bases and J dropped 0; count of bases not matched to a gene: 3. The CDR3 nucleotides read TGCGCCAGCAGCTTCCGGGGGGGGTACCAAGAGACCCAGTACTTC. Translation: CASSFRGGYQETQYF.

This clonotype was detected many times. The chain has TRBV9 and TRBJ2-1, with D hard to call. The CDR3 totals 12 residues. The V gene's germline CDR1 is SGDLS and CDR2 YYNGEE. Trimming took off 4 bases at V and 8 bases at J, with 10 bases between the two ends. CDR3 sequence reads: CASSPLPHEQFF. Written as DNA, the CDR3 is TGTGCCAGCAGCCCACTACCACATGAGCAGTTCTTC. Combining the CDR3 with reference TRBV9 and TRBJ2-1 gives the whole variable domain DSGVTQTPKHLITATGQRVTLRCSPRSGDLSVYWYQQSLDQGLQFLIQYYNGEERAKGNILERFSAQQFPDLHSELNLSSLELGDSALYFCASSPLPHEQFFGPGTRLTVL.

Concerning this clonotype itself: With a much larger clone just one base away, this may be a read error. The V and J genes are TRBV6-5 and TRBJ2-5; weak D call: TRBD1 (5 bases). The CDR3 runs 14 residues. The V and J ends lost 2 bases and 3 bases respectively, with 10 bases between them. Germline V gene lookup returns CDR1 MNHEY and CDR2 SVGAGI. Here the CDR3 reads CASSYVGVEETQYF. In nucleotides, the CDR3 is TGTGCCAGCAGTTACGTAGGGGTGGAAGAGACCCAGTACTTC.

This rearrangement joins TRBV7-6 to TRBJ2-1, with D possibly TRBD2 on 5 matching bases. This CDR3 comprises 15 residues. V was pared by 2 bases and J by 3 bases, with 11 bases between. Germline CDR1 and CDR2: SGHVS and FNYEAQ. CDR3 region: CASSLRAAIYNEQFF. The CDR3 coding sequence is TGTGCCAGCAGCTTAAGAGCGGCGATCTACAATGAGCAGTTCTTC. Looking up the rest from reference TRBV7-6 and TRBJ2-1 gives the full variable domain: GAGVSQSPRYKVTKRGQDVALRCDPISGHVSLYWYRQALGQGPEFLTYFNYEAQQDKSGLPNDRFSAERPEGSISTLTIQRTEQRDSAMYRCASSLRAAIYNEQFFGPGTRLTVL.

This clonotype was counted ten times or more. The rearrangement uses TRBV7-2 and TRBJ2-7, with D hard to call. The CDR3 spans 14 residues. The V gene's germline CDR1 is SGHTA and CDR2 FQGNSA. Between the trimmed V and J ends, which lost 1 base and 3 bases, there was a span of 10 bases. CDR3 sequence reads: CASSLDAAHYEQYF. The CDR3 region has the DNA TGTGCCAGCAGCTTAGATGCTGCCCACTACGAGCAGTACTTC.

This clonotype turned up a few times. This chain joins TRBV20-1 and TRBJ2-1; 7 bases are shared with TRBD2. The J segment lost 0 bases and the V segment lost 5 bases, leaving 10 bases of the junction unmatched. This CDR3 has 16 residues. Germline-derived CDR1 and CDR2 are DFQATT and SNEGSKA (reference sequence). CDR3 amino acids: CSAPGGGRSSYNEQFF. The CDR3 DNA reads TGCAGTGCTCCGGGCGGGGGACGGAGCTCCTACAATGAGCAGTTCTTC.